This T cell receptor (beta chain) is drawn from a study of blood T cell repertoires in COVID-19 (dated by TCRdb to about 2020). Concerning the study at large: Samples covering the acute and convalescent phases of COVID-19 were provided by collaborators in the United States, Italy and Spain. The prospective study material was composed of cDNA or gDNA derived from T cells, B-cell-depleted T cells, or PBMCs. The dataset comprised deeply sampled blood TCRbeta repertoires from subjects exposed to, actively infected with, or recovered from COVID-19. Where available, HLA class I and class II types were obtained from metadata supplied by the sample provider rather than from assay-based typing. Samples were obtained from the ongoing ImmuneRACE study (first 160 participants) and from over 1,000 subjects provided by 6 global collaborators. Sample metadata almost always included a de-identified subject ID, COVID-19 status, age in years and sex. The repertoires were released in a freely available public database intended as a resource for research on the immune response to SARS-CoV-2.

Participants in the prospective study were aged roughly 18 to 90 years, lived in under 30 United States geographic areas, and enrolled through a virtual design. In the prospective study, cohorts were assigned on the basis of participant-reported clinical history obtained from a screening survey and a study questionnaire. Each participant in the prospective study had whole blood, serum and a nasopharyngeal or oropharyngeal swab collected by mobile phlebotomists. Over a 2-month period, participants in the prospective study had the option of providing additional blood draws and questionnaires. Before DNA extraction, blood samples from the prospective study were shipped at room temperature or frozen. The immunoSEQ Assay, a bias-controlled multiplex PCR, was used to amplify TCRbeta CDR3 regions from genomic DNA. The published analysis was carried out like this. Within the assay, amplification of reference gene primers was used to estimate how many nucleated cells each sample contained. To quantify the absolute abundance of each unique TCRbeta CDR3 rearrangement, sequence reads were collapsed and filtered. For each sample, productive Simpson clonality was calculated as the square root of Simpson's diversity index over productive rearrangements. TCRdb holds this immuneACCESS table with in-frame rearrangements only. Some clones are missing; in checked studies, unresolved V genes explain under half, and the rest has no known cause. Clone size and the V and J calls come from that table; the DNA yielded D and trimming. Across this sample there are approximately 180,000 clones, with roughly 82% seen only once. More than 4.5% of the sample is in the top ten clones.

The study at large found these results: The amount of clinical and demographic metadata varied by source and participant and was provided uncurated.

For this clone: This clone's antigen is unknown. There are no base qualities to consult, and no much larger clone falls within one base.

In the germline V gene, CDR1 corresponds to LGHNA and CDR2 to YNFKEQ. The trim is 0 bases for V and 2 bases for J, with a gap of 12 bases between the germline ends. Counted from cysteine to phenylalanine, this CDR3 has 16 amino acids. This entry keeps only the CDR3 DNA: 48 bases, framed from base 1. The V and J segments used are TRBV4-2 and TRBJ2-3, and possibly TRBD2, on 5 matching bases. Sequencing was carried out using PBMCs or T cells enriched from blood (not recorded which). This clonotype was sampled from a woman aged 55-75 years with acute COVID-19. The nucleotide sequence is TGTGCCAGCAGCCAAGATAGACTAAGAGACACAGATACGCAGTATTTT. Translated, this gives CASSQDRLRDTDTQYF.